Listed below are T cell receptor beta chains from one sample, sequenced in a study of CD8 T cells in Susac syndrome. TCRdb redid the calling of the immunoSEQ multiplex PCR reads with MiXCR, one entry per CDR3 protein. Of about 110,000 distinct CDR3 sequences listed, approximately 93% are singletons. The sequenced material came from CD8+ T cells from PBMCs. The receptors shown here come from a human donor with Susac syndrome. The CDR3 runs from the conserved cysteine through the conserved F or W. D genes are given only for firm matches. The size field is filled for only some rows; it gives once, few, many or a size class.

TRBV27	NA	TRBJ2-1	NA	CASSLYRDNEQFF	TGTGCCAGCAGTTTATACAGGGACAATGAGCAGTTCTTC
TRBV5-8	NA	TRBJ1-3	NA	CASSTPPGADTIYF	TGTGCCAGCAGCACCCCCCCCGGGGCGGACACCATATATTTT
TRBV10-2	TRBD2	TRBJ2-1	once	CATSTSAYEQFF	TGCGCCACCTCGACTAGCGCTTATGAGCAGTTCTTC
TRBV20-1	NA	TRBJ1-4	NA	CSARGEISSNEKLFF	TGCAGTGCTAGAGGGGAGATTTCGTCTAATGAAAAACTGTTTTTT
TRBV23-1	TRBD1	TRBJ2-2	NA	CASSQRTGWNTGELFF	TGCGCCAGCAGTCAGCGGACAGGTTGGAACACCGGGGAGCTGTTTTTT
TRBV20-1	TRBD2	TRBJ2-3	NA	CSAELAGHPTDTQYF	TGCAGTGCCGAACTAGCGGGGCACCCCACAGATACGCAGTATTTT
TRBV5-6	TRBD2	TRBJ2-1	NA	CASSLEGGPRNEQFF	TGTGCCAGCAGCTTGGAGGGAGGGCCCCGCAATGAGCAGTTCTTC
TRBV7-2	TRBD2	TRBJ2-3	once	CASSWGLRTDTQYF	TGTGCCAGCAGCTGGGGACTACGCACAGATACGCAGTATTTT
TRBV5-6	TRBD1	TRBJ2-1	NA	CASSPGQGARNEQFF	TGTGCCAGCAGCCCGGGACAGGGGGCAAGGAATGAGCAGTTCTTC
TRBV7-9	NA	TRBJ2-7	NA	CASTSGAREDYEQYF	TGTGCCAGCACTAGTGGGGCGAGGGAAGATTACGAGCAGTACTTC
TRBV13	TRBD2	TRBJ2-1	NA	CASSFTGGASEQFF	TGTGCCAGCAGCTTTACCGGGGGGGCCAGTGAGCAGTTCTTC
TRBV9	TRBD1	TRBJ1-3	once	CASSGDREYF	TGTGCCAGCAGCGGAGACAGGGAGTATTTT
TRBV6-4	NA	TRBJ1-5	NA	CASSDGAGQPQHF	TGTGCCAGCAGTGACGGGGCAGGTCAGCCCCAGCATTTT
TRBV7-3	TRBD1	TRBJ2-3	NA	CASGPGQGGPDTQYF	TGTGCCAGCGGACCGGGACAGGGAGGACCAGATACGCAGTATTTT
TRBV29-1	TRBD2	TRBJ2-3	NA	CSAPPSAGGDTDTQYF	TGCAGCGCCCCCCCCTCTGCGGGGGGGGACACAGATACGCAGTATTTT
TRBV6-5	NA	TRBJ1-2	once	CASVSTEDYGYTF	TGTGCCAGCGTCTCCACGGAGGACTATGGCTACACCTTC
TRBV3-1	NA	TRBJ2-1	NA	CASSQDHDSEQFF	TGTGCCAGCAGCCAAGATCATGACAGTGAGCAGTTCTTC
TRBV20-1	TRBD1	TRBJ1-1	NA	CSARLRDSNTEAFF	TGCAGTGCTAGACTCCGGGACAGTAACACTGAAGCTTTCTTT
TRBV12-3/TRBV12-4	NA	TRBJ2-2	NA	CASDGGNGELFF	TGTGCCAGCGATGGGGGGAACGGAGAGCTGTTTTTT
TRBV14	TRBD2	TRBJ2-3	NA	CASSPTASGEDTQYF	TGTGCCAGCAGCCCGACCGCTAGCGGGGAAGATACGCAGTATTTT
TRBV6-2/TRBV6-3	NA	TRBJ2-2	once	CASTIDSYRGELFF	TGTGCCAGCACTATCGACAGTTATCGCGGGGAGCTGTTTTTT
TRBV9	NA	TRBJ2-2	NA	CASSVGGGPNTGELFF	TGTGCCAGCAGCGTAGGTGGGGGCCCTAACACCGGGGAGCTGTTTTTT
TRBV6-4	TRBD1	TRBJ1-2	NA	CASSDSGQGGYTF	TGTGCCAGCAGTGACTCTGGACAGGGGGGCTACACCTTC